Shown below are 8 T cell receptor beta chains from a single sample sequenced in a study of blood T cell repertoires in COVID-19. TCRdb keeps only in-frame clones here, not all; method: immunoSEQ multiplex PCR. Here the sample spans just over 150,000 clones, around 93% being singletons. The sequenced sample consisted of peripheral blood. The receptors here all came from a man aged 25 to 40 with COVID-19, enrolled during active disease.

The chain employs TRBV30 and TRBJ1-5; 11 bases match TRBD1. V gave up 2 bases and J gave up 6 bases; unmatched junction bases: 3. The CDR3 runs 14 residues. Germline values: CDR1 GTSNPN, CDR2 SVGIG (reference sequence). CDR3 residues: CAWSSGTGGQPQHF. CDR3 nucleotides: TGTGCCTGGAGTTCCGGGACAGGGGGTCAGCCCCAGCATTTT.

V is TRBV5-4 and J is TRBJ2-2; tentatively, D is TRBD1 (5 bases). The V and J ends lost 0 bases and 7 bases respectively, with 13 bases between them. The CDR3 is made up of 15 amino acids. Germline V gene data show CDR1 as SGHNT and CDR2 as YYREEE (reference sequence). The chain's CDR3 is CASSLANLGHGELFF. The DNA for the CDR3 is TGTGCCAGCAGCTTGGCTAACCTAGGACACGGGGAGCTGTTTTTT.

The chain employs TRBV18 and TRBJ1-1; a possible D gene is TRBD1 (5 bases). The V gene lost 2 bases and the J gene lost 0 bases, with 7 bases spanning the gap. Germline V gene sequence: CDR1 KGHSH, CDR2 LQKENI. The CDR3 extends over 14 amino acids. The CDR3 DNA reads TGTGCCAGCTCACCAAGACAGTTGAACACTGAAGCTTTCTTT. Translated: CASSPRQLNTEAFF.

This clone appeared once. The rearrangement links TRBV6-2 or TRBV6-3 to TRBJ2-5, with D possibly matching TRBD1 (6 bases). Trimming cost V 1 base and J 5 bases, with 8 bases left between them. There are 13 residues in the CDR3. Germline V lookup: CDR1 MNHEY, CDR2 SVGEGT. The DNA of the CDR3 is TGTGCCAGCAGTTACTGGCAGGGGGAGACCCAGTACTTC. The encoded protein is CASSYWQGETQYF.

Written as DNA, the CDR3 is TGTGCCAGTAGTAGAACAGCGGGAGGGAGCTACAATGAGCAGTTCTTC. This translates into CASSRTAGGSYNEQFF. J is TRBJ2-1 and V is TRBV19; 10 bases are shared with TRBD2. The CDR3 is made up of 16 amino acids. Trimming took 4 bases from V and 3 from J; bases not matched to a gene: 6. In germline, CDR1 is LNHDA, CDR2 SQIVND (reference sequence).

This rearrangement joins TRBV6-5 to TRBJ1-1; perhaps TRBD1 as D (5 bases). Trimming left V 10 bases short and J 1 base short, with 10 bases between. Germline values: CDR1 MNHEY, CDR2 SVGAGI. The CDR3 runs to 12 residues. The CDR3 DNA sequence: TGTGCCAACGGGCAGGGGAACACTGAAGCTTTCTTT. It yields the protein CANGQGNTEAFF.

The chain employs TRBV6-2 or TRBV6-3 and TRBJ2-7, with 11 nucleotides matching TRBD1. CDR1 and CDR2 from the germline V gene are MNHEY and SVGEGT. The CDR3 covers 15 residues. The V gene end was trimmed by 5 bases and the J gene end by 2 bases; junction bases not matched to a gene: 5. This CDR3 is CASSTGQGVTYEQYF. The CDR3 coding sequence is TGTGCCAGCAGTACGGGACAGGGGGTGACCTACGAGCAGTACTTC.

This clone showed up just a few times. V usage is TRBV3-1 (or the pseudogene TRBV3-2) and J usage is TRBJ1-6; D unclear. CDR3 length equals 17 residues. The V end lost 0 bases, the J end lost 0 bases, and 9 bases lay between the germline ends. Germline V gene sequence: CDR1 LGHDT, CDR2 YNNKEL (reference sequence). CDR3 in DNA: TGTGCCAGCAGCCAAGATGATAGGAGCTCCTATAATTCACCCCTCCACTTT. This encodes CASSQDDRSSYNSPLHF.